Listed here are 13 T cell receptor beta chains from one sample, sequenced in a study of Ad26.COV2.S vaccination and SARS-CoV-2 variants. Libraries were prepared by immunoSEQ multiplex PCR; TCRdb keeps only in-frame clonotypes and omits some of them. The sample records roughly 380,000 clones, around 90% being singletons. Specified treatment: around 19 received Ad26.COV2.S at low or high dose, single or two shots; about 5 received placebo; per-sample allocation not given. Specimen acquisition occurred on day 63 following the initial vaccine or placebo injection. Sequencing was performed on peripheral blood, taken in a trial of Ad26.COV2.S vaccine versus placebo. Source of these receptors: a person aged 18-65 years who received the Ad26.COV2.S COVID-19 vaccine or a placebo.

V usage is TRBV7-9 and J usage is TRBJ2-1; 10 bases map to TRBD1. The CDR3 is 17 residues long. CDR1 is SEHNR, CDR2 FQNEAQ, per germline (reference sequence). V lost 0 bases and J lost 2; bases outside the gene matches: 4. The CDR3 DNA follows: TGTGCCAGCAGCTTAGCAAGACAGGGGGCAACCTACAATGAGCAGTTCTTC. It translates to CASSLARQGATYNEQFF. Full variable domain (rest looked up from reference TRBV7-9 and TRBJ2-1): DTGVSQNPRHKITKRGQNVTFRCDPISEHNRLYWYRQTLGQGPEFLTYFQNEAQLEKSRLLSDRFSAERPKGSFSTLEIQRTEQGDSAMYLCASSLARQGATYNEQFFGPGTRLTVL.

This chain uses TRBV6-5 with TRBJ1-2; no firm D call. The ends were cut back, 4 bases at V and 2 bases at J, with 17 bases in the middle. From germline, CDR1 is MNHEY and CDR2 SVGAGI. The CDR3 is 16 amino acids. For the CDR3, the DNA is TGTGCCAGCAGTTCCCCCTCAGCGCGGGTAAACTATGGCTACACCTTC. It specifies CASSSPSARVNYGYTF.

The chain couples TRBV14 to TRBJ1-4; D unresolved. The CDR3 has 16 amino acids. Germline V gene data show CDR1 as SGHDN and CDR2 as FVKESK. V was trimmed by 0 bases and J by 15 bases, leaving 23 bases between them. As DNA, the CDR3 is TGTGCCAGCAGCCAAGATTCGGTATATTCGGACGACTCCTTGTTTTTT. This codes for CASSQDSVYSDDSLFF.

The CDR3 DNA reads as TGTGCCAGCAGCCAAGGAGGGGGGTCCAGGCAGCCCCAGCATTTT. Translated, it gives CASSQGGGSRQPQHF. This chain links TRBV3-1 (or the pseudogene TRBV3-2) with TRBJ1-5, with D perhaps matching TRBD1 (6 bases). With 1 base removed from V and 7 bases from J, the gap between germline ends came to 14 bases. The CDR3 is 15 residues long. Germline CDR1 LGHDT, CDR2 YNNKEL (reference sequence).

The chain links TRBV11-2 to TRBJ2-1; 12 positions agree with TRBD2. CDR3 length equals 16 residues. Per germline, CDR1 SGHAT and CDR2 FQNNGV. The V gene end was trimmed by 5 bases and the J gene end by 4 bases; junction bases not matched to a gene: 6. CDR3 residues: CASSPPSGGDYNEQFF. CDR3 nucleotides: TGTGCCAGCAGCCCTCCTAGCGGGGGGGATTACAATGAGCAGTTCTTC.

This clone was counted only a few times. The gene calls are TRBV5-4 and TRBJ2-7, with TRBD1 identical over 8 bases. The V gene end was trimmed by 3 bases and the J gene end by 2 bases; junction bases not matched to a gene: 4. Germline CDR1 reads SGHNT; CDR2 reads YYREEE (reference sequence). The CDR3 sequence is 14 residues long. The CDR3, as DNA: TGTGCCAGCAGCTGGGACAGGAACACCTACGAGCAGTACTTC. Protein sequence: CASSWDRNTYEQYF.

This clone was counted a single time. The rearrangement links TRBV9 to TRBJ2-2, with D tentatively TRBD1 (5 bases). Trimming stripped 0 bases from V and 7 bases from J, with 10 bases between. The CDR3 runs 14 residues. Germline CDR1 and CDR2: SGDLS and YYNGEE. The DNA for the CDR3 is TGTGCCAGCAGCGTAGCTGGGGCTGACGGGGAGCTGTTTTTT. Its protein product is CASSVAGADGELFF.

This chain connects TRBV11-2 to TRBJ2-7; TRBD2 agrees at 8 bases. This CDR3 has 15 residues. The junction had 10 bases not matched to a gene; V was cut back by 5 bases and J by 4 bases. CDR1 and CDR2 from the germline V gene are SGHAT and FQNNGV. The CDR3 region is CASSPERGPFYEQYF. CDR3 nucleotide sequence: TGTGCCAGCAGCCCCGAGCGGGGGCCTTTTTACGAGCAGTACTTC.

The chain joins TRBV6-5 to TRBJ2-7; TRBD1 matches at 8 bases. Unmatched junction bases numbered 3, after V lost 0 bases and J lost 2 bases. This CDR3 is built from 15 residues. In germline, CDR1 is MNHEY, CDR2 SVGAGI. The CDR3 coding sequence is TGTGCCAGCAGTTACTCCGGACAGGGTACCTACGAGCAGTACTTC. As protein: CASSYSGQGTYEQYF.

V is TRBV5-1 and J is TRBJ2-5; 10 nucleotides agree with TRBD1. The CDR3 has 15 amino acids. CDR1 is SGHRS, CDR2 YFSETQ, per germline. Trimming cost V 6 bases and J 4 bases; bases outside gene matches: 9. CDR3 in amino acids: CASKDTGQGGETQYF. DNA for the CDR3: TGCGCCAGCAAGGACACAGGACAGGGGGGAGAGACCCAGTACTTC.

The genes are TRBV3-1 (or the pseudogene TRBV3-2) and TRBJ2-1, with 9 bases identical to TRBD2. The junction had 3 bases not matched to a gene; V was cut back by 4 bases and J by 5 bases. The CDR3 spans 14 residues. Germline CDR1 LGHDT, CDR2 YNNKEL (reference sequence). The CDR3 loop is CASSRRGGHNEQFF. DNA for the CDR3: TGTGCCAGCAGCCGGCGGGGGGGTCACAATGAGCAGTTCTTC.

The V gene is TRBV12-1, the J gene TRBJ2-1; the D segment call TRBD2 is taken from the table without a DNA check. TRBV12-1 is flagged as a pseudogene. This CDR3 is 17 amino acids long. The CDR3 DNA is TGTGCCAGCAGCTTTATTAATGTATTCCGGTCGTACAATGAGCAGTTCTTC. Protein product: CASSFINVFRSYNEQFF.

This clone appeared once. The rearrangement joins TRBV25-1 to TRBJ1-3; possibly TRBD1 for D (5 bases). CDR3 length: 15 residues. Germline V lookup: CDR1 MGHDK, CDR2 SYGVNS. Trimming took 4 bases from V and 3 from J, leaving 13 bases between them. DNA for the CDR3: TGTGCCAGCAGTGGCTGGACGGACAATGGAAACACCATATATTTT. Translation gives CASSGWTDNGNTIYF.